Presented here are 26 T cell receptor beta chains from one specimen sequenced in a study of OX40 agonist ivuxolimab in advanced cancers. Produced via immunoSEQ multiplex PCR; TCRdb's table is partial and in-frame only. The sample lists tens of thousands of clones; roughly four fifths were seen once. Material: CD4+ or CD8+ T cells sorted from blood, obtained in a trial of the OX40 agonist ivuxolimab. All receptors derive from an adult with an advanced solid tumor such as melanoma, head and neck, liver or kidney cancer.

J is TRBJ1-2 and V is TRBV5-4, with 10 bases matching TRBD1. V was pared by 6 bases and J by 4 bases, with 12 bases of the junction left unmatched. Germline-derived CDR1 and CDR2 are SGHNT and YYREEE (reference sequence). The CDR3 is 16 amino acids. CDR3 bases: TGTGCCAGCACCATATCCCGGGACAGGGGTGGCTATGGCTACACCTTC. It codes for CASTISRDRGGYGYTF.

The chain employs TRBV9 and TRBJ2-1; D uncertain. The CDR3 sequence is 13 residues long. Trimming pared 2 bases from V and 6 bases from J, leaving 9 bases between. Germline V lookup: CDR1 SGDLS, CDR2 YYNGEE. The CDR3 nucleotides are TGTGCCAGCAGCGTCCAAGGCCTCAATGAGCAGTTCTTC. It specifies CASSVQGLNEQFF. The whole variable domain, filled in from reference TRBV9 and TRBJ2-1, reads DSGVTQTPKHLITATGQRVTLRCSPRSGDLSVYWYQQSLDQGLQFLIQYYNGEERAKGNILERFSAQQFPDLHSELNLSSLELGDSALYFCASSVQGLNEQFFGPGTRLTVL.

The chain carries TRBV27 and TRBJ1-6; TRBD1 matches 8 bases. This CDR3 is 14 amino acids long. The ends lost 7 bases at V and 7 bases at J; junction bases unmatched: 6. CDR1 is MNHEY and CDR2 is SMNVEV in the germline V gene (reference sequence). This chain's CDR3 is CASTGQGRNSPLHF. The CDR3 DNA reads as TGTGCCAGCACTGGACAGGGACGCAATTCACCCCTCCACTTT.

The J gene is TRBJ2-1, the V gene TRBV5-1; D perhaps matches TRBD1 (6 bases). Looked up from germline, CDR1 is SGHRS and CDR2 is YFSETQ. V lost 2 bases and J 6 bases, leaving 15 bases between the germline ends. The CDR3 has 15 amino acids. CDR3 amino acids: CASSFTGYEVNEQFF. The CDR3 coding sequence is TGCGCCAGCAGCTTTACAGGGTACGAGGTCAATGAGCAGTTCTTC.

The CDR3 DNA reads TGCGCCAGCAGCTTGGAGGCCAGAAACAACTATGGCTACACCTTC. Encoded protein: CASSLEARNNYGYTF. The chain joins TRBV5-1 to TRBJ1-2; D is unresolved. The germline V gene encodes CDR1 SGHRS and CDR2 YFSETQ. The CDR3 is 15 amino acids. V lost 0 bases, J lost 2 bases, and 11 bases lay in between.

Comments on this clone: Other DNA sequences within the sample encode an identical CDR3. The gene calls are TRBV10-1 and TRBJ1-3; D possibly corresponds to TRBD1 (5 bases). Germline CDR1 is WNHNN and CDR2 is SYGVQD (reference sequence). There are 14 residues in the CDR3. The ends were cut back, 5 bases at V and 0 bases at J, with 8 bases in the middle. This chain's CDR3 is CASSPGSSGNTIYF. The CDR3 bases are TGCGCCAGCAGTCCAGGGAGCTCTGGAAACACCATATATTTT.

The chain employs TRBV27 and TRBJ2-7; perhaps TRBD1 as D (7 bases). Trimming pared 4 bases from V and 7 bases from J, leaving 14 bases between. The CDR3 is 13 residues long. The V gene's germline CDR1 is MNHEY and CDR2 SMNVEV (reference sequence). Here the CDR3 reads CASSYTGAGEQYF. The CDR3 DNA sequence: TGTGCCAGCAGTTACACAGGGGCGGGGGAGCAGTACTTC.

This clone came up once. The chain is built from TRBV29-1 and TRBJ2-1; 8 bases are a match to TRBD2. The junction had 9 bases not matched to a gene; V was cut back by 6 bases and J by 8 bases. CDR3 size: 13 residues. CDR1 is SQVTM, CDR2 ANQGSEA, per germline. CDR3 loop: CSVAGVGVYEQFF. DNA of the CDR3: TGCAGCGTAGCGGGAGTGGGGGTCTATGAGCAGTTCTTC.

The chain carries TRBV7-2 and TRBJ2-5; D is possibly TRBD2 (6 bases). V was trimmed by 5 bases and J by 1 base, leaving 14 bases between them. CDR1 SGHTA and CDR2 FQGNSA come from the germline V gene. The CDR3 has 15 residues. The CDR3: CASSVNGGAQETQYF. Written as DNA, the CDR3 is TGTGCCAGCAGCGTCAACGGCGGGGCCCAAGAGACCCAGTACTTC.

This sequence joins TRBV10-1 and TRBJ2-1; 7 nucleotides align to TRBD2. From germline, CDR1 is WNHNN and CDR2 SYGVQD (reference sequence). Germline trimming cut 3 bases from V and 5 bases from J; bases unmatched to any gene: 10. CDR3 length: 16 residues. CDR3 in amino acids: CASSEVASGRDNEQFF. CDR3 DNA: TGCGCCAGCAGTGAAGTTGCTAGCGGTAGGGACAATGAGCAGTTCTTC.

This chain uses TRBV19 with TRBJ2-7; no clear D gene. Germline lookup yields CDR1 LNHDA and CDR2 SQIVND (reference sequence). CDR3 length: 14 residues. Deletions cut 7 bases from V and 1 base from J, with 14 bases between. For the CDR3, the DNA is TGTGCCAGTAAGTTGTACATAGGTTCCTACGAGCAGTACTTC. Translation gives CASKLYIGSYEQYF. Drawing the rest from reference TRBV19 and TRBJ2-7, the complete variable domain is DGGITQSPKYLFRKEGQNVTLSCEQNLNHDAMYWYRQDPGQGLRLIYYSQIVNDFQKGDIAEGYSVSREKKESFPLTVTSAQKNPTAFYLCASKLYIGSYEQYFGPGTRLTVT.

CDR3 protein: CASSLSPSGSYEQYF. CDR3 sequence (DNA): TGTGCCAGCAGTTTAAGCCCTTCGGGATCCTACGAGCAGTACTTC. The chain joins TRBV6-5 to TRBJ2-7, with D possibly matching TRBD2 (5 bases). CDR3 length: 15 residues. CDR1 is MNHEY, CDR2 SVGAGI, per germline. The germline V and J ends were trimmed by 4 bases and 1 base, with 14 bases remaining between them.

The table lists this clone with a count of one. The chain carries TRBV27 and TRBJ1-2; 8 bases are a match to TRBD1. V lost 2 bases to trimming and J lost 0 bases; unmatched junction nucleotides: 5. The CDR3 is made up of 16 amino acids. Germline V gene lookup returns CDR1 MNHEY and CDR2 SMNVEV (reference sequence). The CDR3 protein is CASSLAGGLTNYGYTF. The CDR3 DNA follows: TGTGCCAGCAGTTTAGCAGGGGGCCTCACTAACTATGGCTACACCTTC.

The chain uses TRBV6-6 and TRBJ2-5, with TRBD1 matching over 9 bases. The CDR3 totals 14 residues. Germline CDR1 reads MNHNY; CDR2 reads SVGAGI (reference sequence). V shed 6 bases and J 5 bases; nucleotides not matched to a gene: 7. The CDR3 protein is CASRITGGGETQYF. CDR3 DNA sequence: TGTGCCAGCAGGATAACAGGGGGCGGGGAGACCCAGTACTTC.

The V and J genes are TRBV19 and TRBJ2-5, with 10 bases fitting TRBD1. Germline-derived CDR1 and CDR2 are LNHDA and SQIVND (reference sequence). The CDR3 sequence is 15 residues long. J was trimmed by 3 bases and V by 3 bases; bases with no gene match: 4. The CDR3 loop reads CASSITGTGEETQYF. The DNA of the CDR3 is TGTGCCAGTAGTATTACCGGGACAGGGGAAGAGACCCAGTACTTC.

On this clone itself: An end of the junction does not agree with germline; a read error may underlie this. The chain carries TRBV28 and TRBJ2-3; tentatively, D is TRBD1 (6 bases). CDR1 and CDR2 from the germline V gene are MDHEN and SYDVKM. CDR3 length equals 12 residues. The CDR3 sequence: CASSSGTPHYHF. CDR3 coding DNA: TGTGCCAGCAGTTCGGGGACACCCCATTATCATTTT.

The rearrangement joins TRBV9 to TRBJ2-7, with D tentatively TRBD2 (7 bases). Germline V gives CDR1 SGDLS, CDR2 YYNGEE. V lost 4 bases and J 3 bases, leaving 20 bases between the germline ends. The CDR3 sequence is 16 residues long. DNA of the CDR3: TGTGCCAGCAGCCCCTGGGGGGGGCCGGGGGGCTACGAGCAGTACTTC. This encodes CASSPWGGPGGYEQYF.

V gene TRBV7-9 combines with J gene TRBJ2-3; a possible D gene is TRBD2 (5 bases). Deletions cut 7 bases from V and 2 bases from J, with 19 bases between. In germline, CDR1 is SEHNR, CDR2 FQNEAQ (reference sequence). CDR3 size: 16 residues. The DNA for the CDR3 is TGTGCCAGCAAGAACCTGCTAGCAGACTACACAGATACGCAGTATTTT. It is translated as CASKNLLADYTDTQYF.

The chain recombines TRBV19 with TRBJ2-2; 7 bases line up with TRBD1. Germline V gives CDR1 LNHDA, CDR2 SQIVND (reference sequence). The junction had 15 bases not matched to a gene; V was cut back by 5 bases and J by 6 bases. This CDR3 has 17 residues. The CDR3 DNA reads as TGTGCCAGTAGTGGGGACAGTCGGGGCTTTACGGCCGGGGAGCTGTTTTTT. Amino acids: CASSGDSRGFTAGELFF.

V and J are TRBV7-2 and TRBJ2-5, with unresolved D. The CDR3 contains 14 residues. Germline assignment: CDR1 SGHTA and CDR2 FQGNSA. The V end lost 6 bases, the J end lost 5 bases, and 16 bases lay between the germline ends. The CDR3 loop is CASSRNVDGETQYF. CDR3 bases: TGTGCCAGCAGTCGTAACGTGGATGGGGAGACCCAGTACTTC.

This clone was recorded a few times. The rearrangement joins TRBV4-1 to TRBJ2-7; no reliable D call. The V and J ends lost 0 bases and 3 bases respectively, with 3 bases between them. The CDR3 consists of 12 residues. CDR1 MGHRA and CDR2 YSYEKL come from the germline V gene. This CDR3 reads CASSQDRYEQYF. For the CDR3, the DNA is TGCGCCAGCAGCCAAGACCGCTACGAGCAGTACTTC.

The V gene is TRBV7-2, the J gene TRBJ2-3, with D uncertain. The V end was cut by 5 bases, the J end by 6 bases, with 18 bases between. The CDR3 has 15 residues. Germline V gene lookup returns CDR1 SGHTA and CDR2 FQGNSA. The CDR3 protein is CASSPWRPTGDTQYF. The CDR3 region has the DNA TGTGCCAGCAGCCCTTGGCGCCCGACTGGGGATACGCAGTATTTT.

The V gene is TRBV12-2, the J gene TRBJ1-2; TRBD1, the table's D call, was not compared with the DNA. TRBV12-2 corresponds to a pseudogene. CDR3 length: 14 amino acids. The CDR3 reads CASRLAPRGCDDTF. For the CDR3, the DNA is TGTGCAAGTCGCTTAGCCCCCAGGGGATGCGATGACACCTTC.

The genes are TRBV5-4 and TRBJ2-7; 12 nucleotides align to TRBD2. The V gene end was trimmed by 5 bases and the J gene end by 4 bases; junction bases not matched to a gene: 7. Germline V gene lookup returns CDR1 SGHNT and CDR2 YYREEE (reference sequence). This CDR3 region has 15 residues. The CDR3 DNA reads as TGTGCCAGCAGTTCCCTAGCGGGAGGGCTGTACGAGCAGTACTTC. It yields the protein CASSSLAGGLYEQYF. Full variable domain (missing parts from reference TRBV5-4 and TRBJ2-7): ETGVTQSPTHLIKTRGQQVTLRCSSQSGHNTVSWYQQALGQGPQFIFQYYREEENGRGNFPPRFSGLQFPNYSSELNVNALELDDSALYLCASSSLAGGLYEQYFGPGTRLTVT.

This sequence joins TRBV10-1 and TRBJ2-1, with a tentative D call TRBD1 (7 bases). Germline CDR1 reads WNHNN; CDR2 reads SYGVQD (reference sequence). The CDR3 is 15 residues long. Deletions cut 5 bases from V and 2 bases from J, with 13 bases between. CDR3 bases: TGCGCCAGCAGTCGCGGGACAGATACCTACAATGAGCAGTTCTTC. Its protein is CASSRGTDTYNEQFF.

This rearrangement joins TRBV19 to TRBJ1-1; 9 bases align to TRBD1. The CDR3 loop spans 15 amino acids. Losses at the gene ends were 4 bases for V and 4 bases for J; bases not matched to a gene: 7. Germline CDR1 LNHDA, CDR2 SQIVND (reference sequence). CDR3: CASSSGTGWSTEAFF. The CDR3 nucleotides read TGTGCCAGTAGTAGTGGGACAGGGTGGAGCACTGAAGCTTTCTTT.